This record concerns one TCR beta chain sequence. Its antigen is still unknown. Within one base of it there is no much larger clone, and no base qualities were kept. Collaborating institutions collected whole blood in K2EDTA tubes following their own protocols. For TCRbeta analysis, collaborators shipped samples as frozen whole blood, isolated PBMCs, or DNA extracted from either of those sample types. TCRbeta CDR3 regions were amplified from genomic DNA by means of the immunoSEQ Assay, a bias-controlled multiplex PCR. As for the authors' bioinformatics: Nucleated cell counts per sample were estimated from amplification of reference gene primers within the assay. Sequence reads were collapsed and filtered to measure the absolute abundance of every unique TCRbeta CDR3 rearrangement. For each sample, productive Simpson clonality was calculated as the square root of Simpson's diversity index across productive rearrangements. TCRdb's version of the immuneACCESS table is confined to in-frame rearrangements and falls short of the full clone set. An unresolved V gene accounts for under half of the shortfall where checked; the remainder is of unknown origin. Clonal size and the V and J genes are those of that table, whereas D and trimming came from the DNA. The table for this sample lists just under 80,000 clones; around 80% of them were counted only once. The top ten clones comprise around a third of the sample.

This sample was included in a study of blood T cell repertoires in COVID-19 (TCRdb year 2020). In the study overall: Samples covering the acute and convalescent phases of COVID-19 were provided by collaborators in the United States, Italy and Spain. The material from the prospective study consisted of cDNA or gDNA derived from T cells, B-cell-depleted T cells, or PBMCs. The dataset comprised deeply sampled blood TCRbeta repertoires from subjects exposed to, actively infected with, or recovered from COVID-19. A freely available public database, intended as a resource for researchers studying the immune response to SARS-CoV-2, is where the repertoires were released. The samples were drawn from the first 160 participants of the ongoing ImmuneRACE study and from about 1,200 subjects provided by 6 global collaborators. Nearly every sample came with metadata listing a de-identified subject ID, COVID-19 status, age in years and sex. Where HLA class I and class II types were available, the types were taken from metadata supplied by the sample provider, not from assay-based typing. What the authors observed across the whole study: How much clinical and demographic metadata was included differed by source and by participant, and the metadata was provided uncurated.

Cut back by 2 bases and 2 bases, the V and J ends lie 9 bases apart. From its cysteine to its phenylalanine, the CDR3 spans 14 amino acids. The entry retains the CDR3 DNA only, 42 bases that are in frame from base 1. The CDR1 and CDR2 encoded by the germline V gene are SGHVS and FQNEAQ. The clonotype comes from a woman in her sixties or seventies with acute or convalescent COVID-19. The chain joins TRBV7-8 to TRBJ2-5; TRBD1 could be the D gene, as 5 bases match. The sample was peripheral blood. The CDR3 region reads CASSLLGVQETQYF. The nucleotides read TGTGCCAGCAGCTTACTAGGGGTTCAAGAGACCCAGTACTTC.